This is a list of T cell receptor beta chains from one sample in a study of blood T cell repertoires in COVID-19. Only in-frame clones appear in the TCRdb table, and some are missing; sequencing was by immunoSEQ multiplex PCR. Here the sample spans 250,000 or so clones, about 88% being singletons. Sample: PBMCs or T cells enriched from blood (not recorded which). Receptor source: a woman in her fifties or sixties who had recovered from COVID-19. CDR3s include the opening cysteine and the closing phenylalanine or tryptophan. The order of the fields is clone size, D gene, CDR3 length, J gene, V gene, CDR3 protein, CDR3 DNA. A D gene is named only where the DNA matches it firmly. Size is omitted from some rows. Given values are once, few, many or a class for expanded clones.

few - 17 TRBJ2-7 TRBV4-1 CASSQDPLSGYPYEQYF TGCGCCAGCAGCCAAGACCCGCTTAGCGGTTATCCCTACGAGCAGTACTTC
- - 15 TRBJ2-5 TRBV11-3 CASSLGGGAQETQYF TGTGCCAGCAGCTTAGGTGGCGGGGCCCAAGAGACCCAGTACTTC
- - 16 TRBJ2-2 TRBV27 CASSLSWRGRDGELFF TGTGCCAGCAGTTTATCGTGGAGGGGGCGTGACGGGGAGCTGTTTTTT
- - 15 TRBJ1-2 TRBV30 CAWSNDGESSYGYTF TGTGCCTGGAGTAACGACGGGGAGTCTTCCTATGGCTACACCTTC
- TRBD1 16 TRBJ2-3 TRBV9 CASSVAAGGVPDTQYF TGTGCCAGCAGCGTAGCGGCAGGGGGCGTACCAGATACGCAGTATTTT
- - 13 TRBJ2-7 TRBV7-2 CASSRQADYEQYF TGTGCCAGCAGTAGACAGGCCGACTACGAGCAGTACTTC
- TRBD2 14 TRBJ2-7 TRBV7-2 CASSASGTSYEQYF TGTGCCAGCAGCGCTTCCGGGACTAGCTACGAGCAGTACTTC
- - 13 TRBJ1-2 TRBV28 CASSPGANYGYTF TGTGCCAGCAGCCCCGGAGCTAACTATGGCTACACCTTC
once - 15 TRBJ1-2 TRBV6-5 CASSSTMGPVYGYTF TGTGCCAGCAGTTCGACTATGGGCCCGGTCTATGGCTACACCTTC
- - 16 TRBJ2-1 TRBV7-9 CASSLGASGIYNEQFF TGTGCCAGCAGCTTGGGGGCTAGCGGTATTTACAATGAGCAGTTCTTC